This T cell receptor (beta chain) is from a study of CD8+ T cells in alopecia areata (dated by TCRdb to the late 2010s). Context from the whole study: Treated patients were enrolled in an open-label pilot trial of oral tofacitinib, 5 to 10 mg twice daily, for moderate-to-severe alopecia areata. To study T cell clonal expansion in alopecia areata, the researchers applied high-throughput TCRbeta sequencing to both the C3H/HeJ mouse model and human patients. Scalp tissue and sorted CD4+ and CD8+ peripheral blood T cells from patchy and totalis/universalis alopecia areata patients and from healthy controls were covered by human TCRbeta sequencing. immunoSEQ multiplex PCR using 35 Vbeta forward primers and 13 Jbeta reverse primers was used to amplify TCRbeta CDR3 regions. Clonality in the scalp was compared among normal scalp (n=4), patchy alopecia areata scalp (n=8), and alopecia totalis/universalis scalp (n=8). Patients stayed on tofacitinib for 6 to 18 months and then had 6 months of follow-up off drug so that delayed response and recurrence could be assessed. Biopsies were taken from tofacitinib-treated patients at baseline and at 4 and 24 weeks of treatment, and a later scalp biopsy was taken in several of the tofacitinib-treated patients. For the treated patients, the SALT score, which quantifies what percentage of scalp surface area is affected, served as the measure of disease severity. The RNA source kit depended on sample type: the PAXgene miRNA kit for fixed scalp, the miRNeasy kit for PBMCs, and the RNeasy kit for mouse skin.

The sample's time point, from its label and the paper: around 24 weeks on oral tofacitinib. The treatment or condition label for this specimen denotes: oral pan-JAK inhibitor, 5-10 mg twice daily. Peripheral blood and lesional scalp punch biopsies were obtained from patients with alopecia areata. PBMCs were isolated by density centrifugation and stained for CD3, CD4 and CD8, and CD4+ and CD8+ T cells were sorted on a FACSAria. To note about this clone: Its specific antigen is unknown. Base qualities are missing; no much larger clone stands one base away.

The library was produced with the immunoSEQ multiplex PCR assay. To provide template for TCR sequencing, every sample had RNA extracted and reverse transcribed into cDNA. First-strand cDNA was synthesized using SuperScript III with a 2:1 mix of oligo-dT and random hexamers. Amplification bias was assessed with a synthetic immune receptor repertoire, and residual bias was removed computationally. The authors' analysis ran thus. Raw reads were preprocessed to remove errors, and CDR3 was defined by IMGT conventions from the conserved cysteine to phenylalanine. Clonality was computed as 1 minus the Shannon entropy, with the entropy normalized by log2 of the number of productive unique TCRs. Scalp TCRbeta sequences were cross-referenced with sorted blood CD4 and CD8 repertoires so that the CD4 or CD8 identity of scalp clones could be inferred. Not all clones reach the TCRdb copy of this immuneACCESS table, which keeps in-frame sequences only. Checked studies attribute under half of the gap to unresolved V genes and leave the rest unexplained. Clonal size and the V and J genes are those of that table, whereas D and trimming came from the DNA. Across this sample there are about 100,000 clones, with 44% seen only once. The ten largest clones represent 18% of the sample.

Between the V and J ends, shortened by 8 bases and 4 bases respectively, the junction contains 8 bases. The CDR3 goes from the cysteine to the phenylalanine over 11 residues. The DNA shown is the 33-base CDR3, in frame from base 1. The germline V gene (reference sequence) sets CDR1 to MNHEY and CDR2 to SMNVEV. Overall study results and their limits: Compared with normal scalp, lesional scalp, particularly in alopecia totalis/universalis, had higher clonality and more expanded CD8+ clones, which suggests antigenic drive. During tofacitinib treatment, many expanded lesional clones remained in scalp and blood, and this persistence may partly explain relapse after treatment is stopped. Because the treated cohort was small and had only one nonresponder, larger studies are needed to examine links between baseline CD8+ expansion and response. Shared TCR sequences between patients were less evident than in mice, which may be partly attributable to HLA diversity in the patient population. Unlike mouse skin, where gammadelta T cells dominate, normal human skin contains resident alphabeta T cells that get sequenced too, which complicates analysis of the scalp TCR repertoire. Tofacitinib significantly lowered scalp clonality and the number of expanded CD8+ clones among the top 100 scalp clones.

The clonotype originates from a human donor with alopecia areata. This sequence uses TRBV27 and TRBJ2-5; the D gene remains uncertain. Sequenced here: CD8+ T cells sorted from blood, sampled at week 24, from a patient treated with tofacitinib. The CDR3 loop reads CASRRGETQYF. The DNA is TGTGCCAGCCGTAGAGGAGAGACCCAGTACTTC.